Listed here is a single TCR beta chain. This specimen belongs to a study of T-cell memory formation after mild COVID-19. TCRdb recomputed calls from the 5' RACE reads with MiXCR, one row per CDR3 protein. Of some 280,000 distinct CDR3 sequences listed, under 20% are singletons. This clonotype originated in a man aged 18-30 years who had mild COVID-19 (a few samples of this study predate the infection). Cell type and time point are not known. Sequenced sample: PBMCs or a T cell subset sorted from them (not recorded which).

The CDR3 sequence: CASSVFQGSVGYTF. For the CDR3, the DNA is TGTGCCAGCAGCGTATTCCAGGGATCCGTTGGCTACACCTTC. The gene calls are TRBV9 and TRBJ1-2; tentatively, D is TRBD1 (5 bases). The CDR3 is 14 amino acids. Trimming shortened V by 1 base and J by 7 bases, and 14 bases separated the two germline ends. Germline CDR1 SGDLS, CDR2 YYNGEE. Complete variable domain (other parts from reference TRBV9 and TRBJ1-2): DSGVTQTPKHLITATGQRVTLRCSPRSGDLSVYWYQQSLDQGLQFLIQYYNGEERAKGNILERFSAQQFPDLHSELNLSSLELGDSALYFCASSVFQGSVGYTFGSGTRLTVV.